Presented here are 28 T cell receptor beta chains from one specimen sequenced in a study of monozygotic twins with inflammatory bowel disease. Following a re-call of the 5' RACE reads, TCRdb has one entry per CDR3 protein and lacks DNA. With 310,000 or so distinct CDR3 sequences in the sample, the ten largest clones hold approximately 2%. Sequenced: blood. The receptors were sampled from a human donor with ulcerative colitis or Crohn's disease, or a healthy co-twin of an affected twin (not recorded which).

The gene calls are TRBV14 and TRBJ2-1; TCRdb's D call of TRBD1 is untestable without DNA. CDR1 and CDR2 (germline): SGHDN, FVKESK. CDR3 length equals 16 residues. CDR3 amino acids: CASSQEGQFSYNEQFF.

This chain connects TRBV7-9 to TRBJ1-5; TCRdb returns TRBD1, unconfirmable since there is no DNA. The germline gives CDR1 SEHNR, CDR2 FQNEAQ (reference sequence). The CDR3 is made up of 16 amino acids. CDR3: CASSLAAGQGNQPQHF.

This chain uses TRBV7-9 with TRBJ2-1; the D gene TCRdb calls, TRBD2, cannot be checked with no DNA. The germline CDR1 and CDR2 sequences are SEHNR and FQNEAQ (reference sequence). The CDR3 consists of 16 residues. CDR3 loop: CASSLMGTSGYNEQFF. Using reference TRBV7-9 and TRBJ2-1 for the parts outside the CDR3, the full variable domain is DTGVSQNPRHKITKRGQNVTFRCDPISEHNRLYWYRQTLGQGPEFLTYFQNEAQLEKSRLLSDRFSAERPKGSFSTLEIQRTEQGDSAMYLCASSLMGTSGYNEQFFGPGTRLTVL.

This sequence joins TRBV3-1 and TRBJ1-1. The germline CDR1 and CDR2 sequences are LGHDT and YNNKEL (reference sequence). The CDR3 extends over 15 amino acids. The CDR3 here is CASSRGGEGRTEAFF.

The rearrangement links TRBV2 to TRBJ2-3; TCRdb indicates TRBD2, and absent DNA this call remains unverified. This CDR3 region has 11 residues. The germline V gene encodes CDR1 SNHLY and CDR2 FYNNEI. The CDR3 sequence is CASIPRDTQYF.

The V call is TRBV12-3 or TRBV12-4, the J call TRBJ2-7; the D call from TCRdb, TRBD1, cannot be confirmed without DNA. This CDR3 spans 14 amino acids. CDR3: CASSPRTAYYEQYF.

CDR3 sequence reads: CASSQLFYEQYF. The chain joins TRBV3-1 to TRBJ2-7. Germline values: CDR1 LGHDT, CDR2 YNNKEL (reference sequence). The CDR3 is 12 amino acids.

The chain uses TRBV20-1 and TRBJ2-1; no DNA is available, so the TRBD2 call from TCRdb remains unchecked. Germline V gene data show CDR1 as DFQATT and CDR2 as SNEGSKA (reference sequence). This CDR3 spans 15 amino acids. CDR3 protein: CSARDLGGRNNEQFF.

The rearrangement links TRBV5-4 to TRBJ2-1; TCRdb's D gene call, TRBD2, goes unchecked for lack of DNA. CDR1 and CDR2 from the germline V gene are SGHNT and YYREEE (reference sequence). CDR3 length equals 15 residues. CDR3 protein: CASSLSGSTGNEQFF. Supplemented by reference TRBV5-4 and TRBJ2-1, the full variable domain reads ETGVTQSPTHLIKTRGQQVTLRCSSQSGHNTVSWYQQALGQGPQFIFQYYREEENGRGNFPPRFSGLQFPNYSSELNVNALELDDSALYLCASSLSGSTGNEQFFGPGTRLTVL.

The chain links TRBV30 to TRBJ2-7; TCRdb reports TRBD1, a call that lacks DNA to check it against. Per germline, CDR1 GTSNPN and CDR2 SVGIG (reference sequence). CDR3 length: 15 amino acids. The CDR3 is CAWKTQLGPNYEQYF.

This chain links TRBV12-3 or TRBV12-4 with TRBJ2-7; TCRdb lists TRBD1, though no DNA is available to test this call. The CDR3 covers 14 residues. CDR3 protein: CASSLVGRGYEQYF.

The CDR3 protein is CASTPGASTDTQYF. The chain links TRBV5-1 to TRBJ2-3; TCRdb's D call, TRBD1, is unchecked because there is no DNA. Germline loops: CDR1 SGHRS, CDR2 YFSETQ. CDR3 length equals 14 residues.

The V gene is TRBV5-1, the J gene TRBJ2-7. This CDR3 region has 14 residues. Germline CDR1 and CDR2: SGHRS and YFSETQ. The CDR3 is CASSLDSVSSEQYF.

The chain recombines TRBV20-1 with TRBJ2-7; the D call from TCRdb, TRBD1, cannot be confirmed without DNA. This CDR3 spans 12 amino acids. Germline-derived CDR1 and CDR2 are DFQATT and SNEGSKA (reference sequence). The CDR3 sequence is CSGRQGAYEQYF.

The genes are TRBV20-1 and TRBJ2-2; TCRdb's assignment of TRBD1 cannot be checked, as there is no DNA. CDR1 and CDR2 from the germline V gene are DFQATT and SNEGSKA (reference sequence). The CDR3 runs to 17 residues. The CDR3 sequence is CSARDRTVRANTGELFF.

This chain uses TRBV5-1 with TRBJ2-2; TCRdb returns TRBD1, unconfirmable since there is no DNA. Germline V gene lookup returns CDR1 SGHRS and CDR2 YFSETQ. This CDR3 comprises 14 residues. The CDR3: CASSEIEGAGELFF.

The V gene is TRBV24-1, the J gene TRBJ2-1; TCRdb's D call, TRBD2, is unchecked because there is no DNA. CDR1 KGHDR and CDR2 SFDVKD come from the germline V gene. CDR3 length: 16 residues. The CDR3 is CATSDLLLAGNNEQFF.

This chain joins TRBV12-3 or TRBV12-4 and TRBJ1-4; no DNA is available, so the TRBD1 call from TCRdb remains unchecked. This CDR3 is 16 amino acids long. This CDR3 reads CASSPVGIPDPEKLFF.

V is TRBV27 and J is TRBJ1-1; absent DNA, TCRdb's TRBD1 call cannot be checked. This CDR3 has 18 residues. Per the germline V gene, CDR1 is MNHEY and CDR2 is SMNVEV (reference sequence). CDR3 sequence reads: CASSHLRVGRGLSTEAFF.

J is TRBJ1-6 and V is TRBV12-3 or TRBV12-4; TCRdb's assignment of TRBD1 cannot be checked, as there is no DNA. This CDR3 contains 17 residues. CDR3 loop: CASSLAGTGSHNSPLHF.

This sequence joins TRBV10-3 and TRBJ1-1; TCRdb proposes TRBD1, but this gene call is untestable without DNA. The length of the CDR3 is 12 residues. Germline assignment: CDR1 ENHRY and CDR2 SYGVKD. The CDR3 spells CAISEWDNEAFF.

V and J are TRBV28 and TRBJ2-1; TCRdb's D gene call, TRBD2, goes unchecked for lack of DNA. The CDR3 has 14 residues. Germline CDR1 reads MDHEN; CDR2 reads SYDVKM. The CDR3 spells CAAWTSGTFNEQFF.

V is TRBV5-4 and J is TRBJ2-1. Looked up from germline, CDR1 is SGHNT and CDR2 is YYREEE (reference sequence). This CDR3 has 15 residues. The chain's CDR3 is CASSLDGPTRNEQFF.

The V call is TRBV19, the J call TRBJ1-6; there is no DNA to check the TCRdb D call of TRBD1. The CDR3 runs 15 residues. The germline V gene has CDR1 LNHDA and CDR2 SQIVND (reference sequence). CDR3 protein: CAAGRGLGIDSPLHF.

V usage is TRBV12-3 or TRBV12-4 and J usage is TRBJ2-1; TCRdb proposes TRBD2, but this gene call is untestable without DNA. This CDR3 is built from 17 residues. The chain's CDR3 is CASSHRLAGGRHNEQFF.

The J gene is TRBJ2-1, the V gene TRBV12-3 or TRBV12-4; the TCRdb D gene call, TRBD2, has no DNA to confirm it. The CDR3 spans 13 residues. CDR3 region: CASSAWRGGEQFF.

The V and J genes are TRBV5-1 and TRBJ1-1; the TRBD1 assignment by TCRdb is unverifiable without DNA. The CDR3 totals 20 residues. CDR1 is SGHRS and CDR2 is YFSETQ in the germline V gene. This CDR3 is CASSPRDRVTSGTMNTEAFF.

This chain connects TRBV12-3 or TRBV12-4 to TRBJ2-1; TCRdb indicates TRBD1, and absent DNA this call remains unverified. The CDR3 consists of 15 residues. The CDR3 sequence: CASTSSDTGVSEQFF.